The T cell receptor (beta chain) under discussion was sequenced for a study of blood T cell repertoires in COVID-19. At the level of the study: Sites in the United States, Italy and Spain provided acute and convalescent COVID-19 samples. Nucleic acid was either cDNA or gDNA, and it came from T cells, B-cell-depleted T cells, or PBMCs.

Authors' methods: Estimation of nucleated cell counts relied on the amplification of reference gene primers. The assay was immunoSEQ multiplex PCR, and TCRdb's table has in-frame clones only and misses some. V and J calls and clone size are copied from that table; D and trimming were computed from the DNA. The data contain around 99,000 clones, 75% to 85% of them singletons. CDR1 LNHDA and CDR2 SQIVND come from the germline V gene (reference sequence). The trim removed 6 bases at V and 7 bases at J, leaving 13 bases unmatched. There are 17 residues in the CDR3. The sample comprised peripheral blood. The rearrangement links TRBV19 to TRBJ2-1; the match to TRBD2 covers 12 bases. The receptor was derived from a woman at least 80 years old with active or convalescent COVID-19. CDR3 loop: CASSYRIGLAGKNEQFF. In DNA form, the CDR3 reads TGTGCCAGTAGCTATCGAATCGGACTAGCGGGAAAGAATGAGCAGTTCTTC.